A single sample is the source of the 22 T cell receptor beta chains below, sequenced in a study of T cells in Graves' hyperthyroidism and ophthalmopathy. What was amplified from RNA transcripts were TCR beta CDR3 regions. First-round RT-PCR of the TCR CDR3 relied on the HTBI primer set. TCRdb passed the multiplex PCR reads through MiXCR, listing each CDR3 protein once. The sample has approximately 700,000 distinct CDR3 sequences; roughly 45% are singletons. The material sequenced was peripheral blood or thyroid tissue (not recorded which). The receptor source for this set is an adult man with Graves' disease, either hyperthyroidism or ophthalmopathy (not recorded which).

This clonotype was counted at least ten times. The J gene is TRBJ2-7, the V gene TRBV29-1, with 13 bases matching TRBD2. J was trimmed by 5 bases and V by 7 bases; bases with no gene match: 11. This CDR3 is built from 15 residues. The V gene's germline CDR1 is SQVTM and CDR2 ANQGSEA. CDR3 sequence: CSALGLAGITDEQYF. The CDR3 DNA reads as TGCAGCGCTCTGGGACTAGCGGGAATCACGGACGAGCAGTACTTC.

The chain's CDR3 is CASSLAADRGLQETQYF. Here the CDR3 DNA reads TGTGCCAGCAGCTTGGCCGCCGACAGAGGACTTCAAGAGACCCAGTACTTC. The V call is TRBV2, the J call TRBJ2-5; possibly TRBD1 or TRBD2 for D (5 bases each). This CDR3 has 17 amino acids. Germline CDR1 reads SNHLY; CDR2 reads FYNNEI. V dropped 6 bases and J dropped 2 bases, with 22 bases sitting between them.

This rearrangement joins TRBV20-1 to TRBJ1-3, with 7 bases fitting TRBD1. V lost 4 bases, J lost 3 bases, and 9 bases stayed unmatched. There are 15 residues in the CDR3. The germline V gene has CDR1 DFQATT and CDR2 SNEGSKA (reference sequence). CDR3 sequence reads: CSANAQTGLGNTIYF. The CDR3 bases are TGCAGTGCTAACGCCCAGACAGGGCTTGGAAACACCATATATTTT.

On this clonotype itself: It is likely a read error, because the conserved phenylalanine at the end of the CDR3 is missing. The chain uses TRBV12-3 or TRBV12-4 and TRBJ1-1, with D uncertain. V lost 5 bases and J lost 1, with 8 bases in between. CDR3 length equals 13 residues. CDR3 sequence (DNA): TGTGCCAGCAGTCCTACGGGGAACACTGAAGCTTTCTCT. This translates into CASSPTGNTEAFS.

This clonotype was seen more than once but under ten times. CDR3 DNA sequence: TGCAGCGTTGGAGACCCCTTCTCCTACGAGCAGTACTTC. Protein product: CSVGDPFSYEQYF. V and J are TRBV29-1 and TRBJ2-7; D not certain. V shed 4 bases and J shed 0 bases, with 10 bases lying between them. The length of the CDR3 is 13 residues. The V gene's germline CDR1 is SQVTM and CDR2 ANQGSEA.

This clonotype was picked up many times. This rearrangement joins TRBV2 to TRBJ1-2; weak D call: TRBD1 (5 bases). Per the germline V gene, CDR1 is SNHLY and CDR2 is FYNNEI. V dropped 6 bases and J dropped 3 bases, with 11 bases sitting between them. The CDR3 has 13 residues. The CDR3 loop is CASRTDTDYGYTF. CDR3 bases: TGTGCCAGCAGGACGGACACTGACTATGGCTACACCTTC.

This clonotype was picked up many times. The chain employs TRBV29-1 and TRBJ2-2, with D perhaps TRBD1 (5 bases). This CDR3 has 14 amino acids. V gave up 4 bases and J gave up 6 bases, with 15 bases separating them. Germline values: CDR1 SQVTM, CDR2 ANQGSEA. For the CDR3, the DNA is TGCAGCGTTGTAGGTGGGGCGTTGTCCGGGGAGCTGTTTTTT. It translates to CSVVGGALSGELFF.

The rearrangement links TRBV10-3 to TRBJ1-6; D remains unclear. CDR3 size: 15 residues. Germline CDR1 reads ENHRY; CDR2 reads SYGVKD. V lost 3 bases and J lost 8, with 14 bases in between. In nucleotides, the CDR3 is TGTGCCATCAGTGACTCGTTTACACGGGATTCACCCCTCCACTTT. Translation: CAISDSFTRDSPLHF.

CDR3 nucleotides: TGCGCCAGCAGCCGTGGGACAGGGGGTCAGCCCCAGCATTTT. This codes for CASSRGTGGQPQHF. The chain couples TRBV5-1 to TRBJ1-5, with 11 bases that match TRBD1. The length of the CDR3 is 14 residues. V was clipped by 4 bases and J by 6 bases; unmatched bases: 3. Germline V gene sequence: CDR1 SGHRS, CDR2 YFSETQ.

This clonotype turned up a few times. The junction and the germline gene differ at one end; a read error may be behind it. The chain carries TRBV2 and TRBJ1-6; no clear D gene. Germline V gene sequence: CDR1 SNHLY, CDR2 FYNNEI. This CDR3 spans 9 amino acids. The CDR3 DNA follows: TGTGCCAGCAGGGCCCGGACCGGCTTT. Amino acids: CASRARTGF.

The CDR3 region has the DNA TGTGCCAGCAGAGATCCGGGGCCGGGGCCCCAGCATTTT. Its translation: CASRDPGPGPQHF. This sequence joins TRBV7-3 and TRBJ1-5; tentative D call: TRBD1 (5 bases). The ends were cut back, 6 bases at V and 9 bases at J, with 15 bases in the middle. The CDR3 totals 13 residues. CDR1 SGHTA and CDR2 FQGTGA come from the germline V gene. The full variable domain, with the rest looked up from reference TRBV7-3 and TRBJ1-5, is GAGVSQTPSNKVTEKGKYVELRCDPISGHTALYWYRQSLGQGPEFLIYFQGTGAADDSGLPNDRFFAVRPEGSVSTLKIQRTERGDSAVYLCASRDPGPGPQHFGDGTRLSIL.

This clonotype occurred a few times. V usage is TRBV5-1 and J usage is TRBJ1-1; no definite D call. CDR1 and CDR2 (germline): SGHRS, YFSETQ. The V end lost 8 bases, the J end lost 4 bases, and 18 bases lay between the germline ends. The length of the CDR3 is 14 residues. The CDR3 sequence: CASKEGIRGTEAFF. The CDR3 DNA is TGCGCCAGTAAGGAGGGTATACGAGGCACTGAAGCTTTCTTT.

This clonotype has a count of ten or more. The chain links TRBV7-2 to TRBJ2-7; D not resolved. The V end was cut by 5 bases, the J end by 6 bases, with 8 bases between. CDR3 length: 11 amino acids. Per germline, CDR1 SGHTA and CDR2 FQGNSA. The CDR3 nucleotides are TGTGCCAGCAGCCAATCCGGCGAGCAGTACTTC. The encoded protein is CASSQSGEQYF.

This chain joins TRBV6-6 and TRBJ1-1, with 9 bases aligning to TRBD1. CDR1 and CDR2 from the germline V gene are MNHNY and SVGAGI (reference sequence). The length of the CDR3 is 15 residues. V shed 0 bases and J 4 bases; nucleotides not matched to a gene: 3. CDR3 coding DNA: TGTGCCAGCAGTTACTCCGGGACAGGGCGCACTGAAGCTTTCTTT. Translation gives CASSYSGTGRTEAFF.

This clonotype was seen many times. The chain couples TRBV6-5 to TRBJ1-6; 9 bases match TRBD1. Germline loops: CDR1 MNHEY, CDR2 SVGAGI. The CDR3 length is 15 residues. Unmatched junction bases numbered 6, after V lost 5 bases and J lost 7 bases. DNA of the CDR3: TGTGCCAGCAGTCCGGACAGGGGACGAAATTCACCCCTCCACTTT. The encoded protein is CASSPDRGRNSPLHF.

This clonotype was observed a few times. The chain joins TRBV12-3 or TRBV12-4 to TRBJ1-1; D gene uncertain. There are 14 residues in the CDR3. V gave up 8 bases and J gave up 3 bases, with 16 bases separating them. The CDR3 sequence: CASAIHGPYTEAFF. The DNA for the CDR3 is TGTGCCAGCGCGATCCACGGACCTTACACTGAAGCTTTCTTT.

For this clonotype: The CDR3 ends on some other residue instead of the conserved phenylalanine or tryptophan, so this is likely a read error. The chain joins TRBV10-3 to TRBJ1-1; D not resolved. CDR1 ENHRY and CDR2 SYGVKD come from the germline V gene. The V gene lost 8 bases and the J gene lost 1 base, with 11 bases spanning the gap. The CDR3 sequence is 13 residues long. CDR3 DNA: TGTGCCATCGGGGTGGGAGAGAACACTGAAGCTTTCTCT. It specifies CAIGVGENTEAFS.

This clonotype was counted between two and nine times. The chain uses TRBV6-5 and TRBJ2-5, with 8 bases matching TRBD1. CDR3 length equals 16 residues. V was pared by 0 bases and J by 4 bases, with 7 bases of the junction left unmatched. Germline V gives CDR1 MNHEY, CDR2 SVGAGI. For the CDR3, the DNA is TGTGCCAGCAGTTACTCGAGGCCCACAGGGGGAGAGACCCAGTACTTC. Encoded protein: CASSYSRPTGGETQYF.

This clonotype showed up just a few times. The V gene is TRBV7-2, the J gene TRBJ2-7; 11 nucleotides line up with TRBD1. J was trimmed by 2 bases and V by 5 bases; bases with no gene match: 5. The CDR3 contains 15 residues. Germline V gives CDR1 SGHTA, CDR2 FQGNSA. The CDR3 sequence: CASSPLGQGAYEQYF. The CDR3 DNA reads TGTGCCAGCAGCCCATTGGGACAGGGGGCCTACGAGCAGTACTTC.

The chain has TRBV9 and TRBJ2-5; weak D call: TRBD1 (6 bases). The V gene's germline CDR1 is SGDLS and CDR2 YYNGEE. The CDR3 covers 13 residues. Trimming pared 5 bases from V and 5 bases from J, leaving 13 bases between. CDR3 amino acids: CASSFQGWETQYF. The CDR3 nucleotides read TGTGCCAGCAGTTTTCAGGGGTGGGAGACCCAGTACTTC.

The genes are TRBV7-2 and TRBJ1-5, with 7 bases fitting TRBD1. CDR1 is SGHTA, CDR2 FQGNSA, per germline. V dropped 3 bases and J dropped 4; count of bases not matched to a gene: 9. This CDR3 spans 16 amino acids. The CDR3 loop is CASSLRTGALNQPQHF. CDR3 coding DNA: TGTGCCAGCAGCTTGCGAACAGGGGCCCTGAATCAGCCCCAGCATTTT. The whole variable domain, filled in from reference TRBV7-2 and TRBJ1-5, reads GAGVSQSPSNKVTEKGKDVELRCDPISGHTALYWYRQSLGQGLEFLIYFQGNSAPDKSGLPSDRFSAERTGGSVSTLTIQRTQQEDSAVYLCASSLRTGALNQPQHFGDGTRLSIL.

J is TRBJ1-4 and V is TRBV12-3 or TRBV12-4; 9 nucleotides line up with TRBD1. The V segment lost 7 bases and the J segment 5 bases; nucleotides outside the gene matches: 5. This CDR3 comprises 14 residues. CDR3 region: CASKDRGGNEKLFF. The CDR3 bases are TGTGCCAGCAAGGACAGGGGTGGCAATGAAAAACTGTTTTTT.